This T cell receptor (beta chain) was sequenced in a study of CD8 T cells in ankylosing spondylitis. General study points: One TCR beta motif, made up of under ten highly homologous variants, appeared characteristic of ankylosing spondylitis blood.

This clonotype was picked up many times. The antigen remains undetermined. The CDR3 consists of 13 residues. V dropped 6 bases and J dropped 7 bases, with 14 bases sitting between them. Looked up from germline, CDR1 is SGHRS and CDR2 is YFSETQ. MiXCR was run by TCRdb on the 5' RACE reads, yielding one entry per CDR3 protein. This table has about 440,000 distinct CDR3 sequences, 15% to 20% appearing once. This chain connects TRBV5-1 to TRBJ1-5; weak D call: TRBD1 (6 bases). The sequenced sample was blood, either unsorted or a sorted T cell fraction (not recorded which). The sequence was collected from a male donor with ankylosing spondylitis. CDR3 nucleotide sequence: TGCGCCAGCAATCAGGGGCCCGGGCAGCCCCAGCATTTT. Residues: CASNQGPGQPQHF.